This paragraph covers one T cell receptor beta chain sequence. Trimming removed 1 base at V and 4 bases at J, with 10 bases between. The CDR3 loop spans 14 amino acids. Germline lookup yields CDR1 SNHLY and CDR2 FYNNEI. This sample was taken from a study of T cells in tumors after PD-1 blockade. Sequencing used immunoSEQ multiplex PCR; TCRdb keeps in-frame clones, though not all of them. The sample includes around 60,000 clones, about 80% of them seen just once. The TCR comes from a human donor with basal cell carcinoma. Sequenced material: PBMCs, taken before anti-PD-1 treatment. The chain couples TRBV2 to TRBJ1-1; the D gene is possibly TRBD1 (5 bases). The CDR3 here is CASSEVGGRTEAFF. The CDR3 DNA follows: TGTGCCAGCAGTGAAGTGGGGGGACGCACTGAAGCTTTCTTT. The full variable domain, completed using reference TRBV2 and TRBJ1-1, is EPEVTQTPSHQVTQMGQEVILRCVPISNHLYFYWYRQILGQKVEFLVSFYNNEISEKSEIFDDQFSVERPDGSNFTLKIRSTKLEDSAMYFCASSEVGGRTEAFFGQGTRLTVV.